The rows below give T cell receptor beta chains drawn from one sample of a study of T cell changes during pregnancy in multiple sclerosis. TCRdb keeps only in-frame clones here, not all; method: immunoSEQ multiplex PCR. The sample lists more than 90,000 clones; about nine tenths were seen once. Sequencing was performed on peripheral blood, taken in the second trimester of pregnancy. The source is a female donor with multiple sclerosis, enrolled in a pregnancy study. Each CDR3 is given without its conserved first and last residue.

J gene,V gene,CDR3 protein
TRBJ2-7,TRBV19,ASSKRLAGGRTYEQY
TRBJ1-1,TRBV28,ASRGQGVVTEAF
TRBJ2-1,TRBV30,AWRDRDRHYNEQF
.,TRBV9,ASSVGGQGTSEQY
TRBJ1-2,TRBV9,ASSVDSPGGYT
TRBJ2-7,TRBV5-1,ASSLDGGRNEQY
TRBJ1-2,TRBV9,ASSVEGDNGYT
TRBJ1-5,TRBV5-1,ARGINQPQH
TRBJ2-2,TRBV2,ASSRWGGNTGELF
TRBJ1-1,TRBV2,ASSTQGGGTEAF
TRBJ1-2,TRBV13,ASRRDSLYGYT
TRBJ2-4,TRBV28,ASSLAGGAKNIQY
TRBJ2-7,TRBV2,ASTTGAGQY
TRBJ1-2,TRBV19,ASTQDSYGYT
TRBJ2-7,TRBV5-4,ASGRASTTEEQY
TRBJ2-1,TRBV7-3,ASSTIRSFSGMGQF
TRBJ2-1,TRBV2,ASGVGTPYNEQF
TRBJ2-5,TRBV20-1,GGSQGETQY
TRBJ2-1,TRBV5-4,ASSTPGQGGNEQF
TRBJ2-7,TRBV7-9,ASSPQGVSSYEQY
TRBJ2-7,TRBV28,ASSLGGQGSYEQY
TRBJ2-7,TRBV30,AWKGVGTGPSLEQY
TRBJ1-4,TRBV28,ASTPNQGEYEKLF
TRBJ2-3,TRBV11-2,ASSSGLAGTDTQY
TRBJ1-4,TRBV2,ASSSDRDEKLF
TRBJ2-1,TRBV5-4,ASSLVRESYNEQF
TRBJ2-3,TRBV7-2,ASSPRGGAKGDTQY
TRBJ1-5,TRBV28,ASTAVNQPQH
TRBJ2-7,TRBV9,ASSVGEGAKEQY
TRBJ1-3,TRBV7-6,ASSVDRGHGNTIY
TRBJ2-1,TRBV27,ASSLFSWTSGRGSSNEQF
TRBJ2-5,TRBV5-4,ASSRPQGQPETQY
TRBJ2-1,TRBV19,ASSKGPGQGNEQF
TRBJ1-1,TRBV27,ASSPQGRDTEAF
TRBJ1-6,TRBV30,AWSVQGRSPLH
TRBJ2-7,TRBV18,ASSPPTSGTYEQY
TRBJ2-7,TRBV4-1,ASSQVDDRTYEQY
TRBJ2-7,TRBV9,ASSVGGVGYEQY
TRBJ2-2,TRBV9,ASSVAVGPNTGELF
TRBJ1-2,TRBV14,ASSRQDFYGYT
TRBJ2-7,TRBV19,ASSMGSPNEQY
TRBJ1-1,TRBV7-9,ASSTGQGLNTEAF
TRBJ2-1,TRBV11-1,ASRPTTSTYNEQF
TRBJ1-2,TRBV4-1,ASSQPDRVLGYT
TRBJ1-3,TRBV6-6,ASSRFSAGNTIY
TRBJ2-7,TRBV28,ASSDPGLENEQY
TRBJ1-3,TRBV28,ASSRGTGRSTIY
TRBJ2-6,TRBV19,ASSIPRGRPTGANVLT
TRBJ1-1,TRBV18,ASSPKGGGGTEAF
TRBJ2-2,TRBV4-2,ASSQVGRGLGGDTGELF
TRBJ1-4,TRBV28,ASSITGTPTNEKLF
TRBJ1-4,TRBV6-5,ASSYRGDGYEKLF
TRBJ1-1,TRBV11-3,ASSLDRGTAGAF
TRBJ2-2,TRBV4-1,ASSTSGAGTGELF
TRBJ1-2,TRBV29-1,SVDSGGPYGYT